This T cell receptor (beta chain) came from a study of OX40 agonist ivuxolimab in advanced cancers. Whole-study context: Ivuxolimab doses were 0.01, 0.1, 0.3, 1.5, 3 or 10 mg/kg every 2 weeks. Dose-escalation patients' cancers were hepatocellular carcinoma, melanoma, renal cell or head and neck cancer.

Study results and limitations: Dosing at 0.1 to 3.0 mg/kg was accompanied by clonal expansion of CD4+ and CD8+ blood T cells by week 6. Expanded peripheral T cells had an undetermined antigen specificity.

A word on this clone: What it recognizes is unknown.

Profiling relied on immunoSEQ multiplex PCR, and the TCRdb table lists in-frame clones only, not all of them. The sample includes approximately 70,000 clones, about 85% of them seen just once. This TCR was recovered from an adult with an advanced solid tumor such as melanoma, head and neck, liver or kidney cancer. This specimen consisted of CD4+ or CD8+ T cells sorted from blood, obtained in a trial of the OX40 agonist ivuxolimab.

The CDR3 DNA reads TGTGCCACCAGCAGTCGGGGTGGGAGCAATGAGCAGTTCTTC. It encodes CATSSRGGSNEQFF. The chain uses TRBV15 and TRBJ2-1; perhaps TRBD2 as D (5 bases). Germline CDR1 is LNHNV and CDR2 is YYDKDF (reference sequence). V was trimmed by 3 bases and J by 6 bases, leaving 12 bases between them. This CDR3 region has 14 residues.